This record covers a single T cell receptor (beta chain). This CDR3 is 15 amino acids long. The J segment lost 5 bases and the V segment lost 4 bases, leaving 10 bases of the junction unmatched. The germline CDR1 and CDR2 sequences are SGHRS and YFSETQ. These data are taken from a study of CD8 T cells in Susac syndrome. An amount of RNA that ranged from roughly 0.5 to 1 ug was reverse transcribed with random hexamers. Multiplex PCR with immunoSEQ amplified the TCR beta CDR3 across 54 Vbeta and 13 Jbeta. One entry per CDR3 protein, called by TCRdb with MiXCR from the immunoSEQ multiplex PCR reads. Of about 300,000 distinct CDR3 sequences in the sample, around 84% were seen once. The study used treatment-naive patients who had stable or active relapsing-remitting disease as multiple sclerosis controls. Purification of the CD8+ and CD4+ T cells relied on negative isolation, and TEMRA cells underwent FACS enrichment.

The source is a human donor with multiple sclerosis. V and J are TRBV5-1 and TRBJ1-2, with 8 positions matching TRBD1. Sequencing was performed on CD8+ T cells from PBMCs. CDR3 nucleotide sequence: TGCGCCAGCAGCCCGGACAGGGTTAAGATGTATGGCTACACCTTC. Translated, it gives CASSPDRVKMYGYTF. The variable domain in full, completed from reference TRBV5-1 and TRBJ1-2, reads KAGVTQTPRYLIKTRGQQVTLSCSPISGHRSVSWYQQTPGQGLQFLFEYFSETQRNKGNFPGRFSGRQFSNSRSEMNVSTLELGDSALYLCASSPDRVKMYGYTFGSGTRLTVV.